This T cell receptor (beta chain) was recovered during a study of CD8 T cells in Susac syndrome. Study-wide background: Clinically active disease was present in more than five of the sequenced Susac syndrome patients. Eight of these patients were in remission.

Study-level findings and limits: The CD4+ T cell repertoires from Susac syndrome exhibited no clonal expansion.

Isolation of CD8+ and CD4+ T cells was performed negatively, whereas enrichment of TEMRA cells was done by FACS. The CDR3 spans 15 residues. Trimming removed 4 bases from V and 4 bases from J, with 16 bases in between. The V gene's germline CDR1 is MDHEN and CDR2 SYDVKM. RNA, at about 0.45 to 1 ug, was reverse transcribed with random hexamers. It was immunoSEQ multiplex PCR that amplified TCR beta CDR3 across 54 Vbeta and 13 Jbeta. One entry per CDR3 protein results from TCRdb running MiXCR on the immunoSEQ multiplex PCR reads. This table holds 200,000 to 250,000 distinct CDR3 sequences, 94% found once. Comment on this clonotype: What it recognizes is unknown.

The chain recombines TRBV28 with TRBJ1-1, with D tentatively TRBD1 (5 bases). The source of this sequence is a human donor with Susac syndrome. Sequences were obtained from CD4+ T cells from PBMCs. CDR3 sequence reads: CASSYLLQGSTEAFF. CDR3 DNA sequence: TGTGCCAGCAGTTACCTTTTGCAGGGTTCCACTGAAGCTTTCTTT.